The next 32 T cell receptor beta chains were all read from a single sample in a study of blood T cell repertoires in COVID-19 (dated by TCRdb to the early 2020s). Library preparation was by the immunoSEQ multiplex PCR assay. The immuneACCESS repertoire file appears here via TCRdb, limited to in-frame rearrangements. These files lack a portion of the clones; in checked studies, under half of the deficit traces to unresolved V genes, and the cause of the others is not known. This sample is represented by more than 150,000 clones; roughly 80% of them were singletons. The top ten clonotypes cover around 15% of the sample. Sequenced material: peripheral blood. The source of these receptors is a young man with active or convalescent COVID-19.

The chain is built from TRBV19 and TRBJ2-2; a possible D gene is TRBD2 (5 bases). This CDR3 region has 20 residues. The germline V gene encodes CDR1 LNHDA and CDR2 SQIVND (reference sequence). Trimming removed 3 bases at V and 3 bases at J, with 26 bases between. The CDR3 reads CASSMGLAPGSLGDTGELFF. In DNA form, the CDR3 reads TGTGCCAGTAGTATGGGGTTGGCTCCAGGCTCTCTGGGAGACACCGGGGAGCTGTTTTTT.

V and J are TRBV12-5 and TRBJ1-5; D is uncertain. Trimming shortened V by 1 base and J by 0 bases, and 7 bases separated the two germline ends. This CDR3 has 15 amino acids. Germline lookup yields CDR1 LGHNT and CDR2 FRNRAP. The CDR3 here is CASGLGAYSNQPQHF. CDR3 DNA: TGTGCTAGTGGTTTGGGAGCTTATAGCAATCAGCCCCAGCATTTT.

This clone appeared once. The chain combines TRBV5-6 with TRBJ2-7; 7 positions match TRBD1. CDR1 SGHDT and CDR2 YYEEEE come from the germline V gene. The CDR3 is 15 residues long. V was pared by 4 bases and J by 3 bases, with 10 bases of the junction left unmatched. CDR3 bases: TGTGCCAGCAGCCTGCCCGGGACAGAGAACTACGAGCAGTACGTC. This sequence encodes CASSLPGTENYEQYV.

The rearrangement uses TRBV6-1 and TRBJ1-1; tentatively, D is TRBD1 (6 bases). CDR3 length: 14 amino acids. V dropped 2 bases and J dropped 1 base, with 8 bases sitting between them. Germline CDR1 reads MNHNS; CDR2 reads SASEGT. CDR3 residues: CASSELQGNTEAFF. The CDR3 DNA reads TGTGCCAGCAGTGAACTACAGGGGAACACTGAAGCTTTCTTT.

CDR3 in DNA: TGTGCCAGCAGCGGGACCGGGACAGGGGTCTATGGCTACACCTTC. Its translation is CASSGTGTGVYGYTF. V is TRBV9 and J is TRBJ1-2; TRBD1 agrees at 10 bases. Germline-derived CDR1 and CDR2 are SGDLS and YYNGEE. The V segment lost 3 bases and the J segment 4 bases; nucleotides outside the gene matches: 6. This CDR3 spans 15 amino acids.

The J gene is TRBJ2-1, the V gene TRBV7-9; 12 bases align to TRBD2. Unmatched junction bases numbered 6, after V lost 1 base and J lost 2 bases. This CDR3 is built from 18 residues. CDR1 and CDR2 (germline): SEHNR, FQNEAQ (reference sequence). CDR3 bases: TGTGCCAGCAGCTTAGAACCGGGACTAGCGGGCCCCTACAATGAGCAGTTCTTC. Translating it yields CASSLEPGLAGPYNEQFF.

The gene calls are TRBV5-5 and TRBJ2-3, with TRBD2 matching over 8 bases. This CDR3 has 17 amino acids. The V segment lost 2 bases and the J segment 0 bases; nucleotides outside the gene matches: 8. CDR1 is SGHKS, CDR2 YYEKEE, per germline (reference sequence). CDR3 nucleotide sequence: TGTGCCAGCAGCTTTTCGGGGGGGCCCGCTAGCACAGATACGCAGTATTTT. Protein product: CASSFSGGPASTDTQYF.

The V gene is TRBV6-5, the J gene TRBJ2-5; D may be TRBD2 (7 bases). The germline V and J ends were trimmed by 8 bases and 5 bases, with 12 bases remaining between them. This CDR3 has 12 amino acids. From germline, CDR1 is MNHEY and CDR2 SVGAGI. The CDR3 DNA is TGTGCCAGCGAGGGGGGGTACGAGACCCAGTACTTC. Translation: CASEGGYETQYF.

The chain carries TRBV6-4 and TRBJ2-1; D might be TRBD2 (6 bases). The germline V gene has CDR1 MRHNA and CDR2 SNTAGT. There are 15 residues in the CDR3. With 4 bases removed from V and 6 bases from J, the gap between germline ends came to 16 bases. The CDR3 DNA reads TGTGCCAGCAGTGTGGAGGGAGGTATGGGCAATGAGCAGTTCTTC. Its protein is CASSVEGGMGNEQFF.

The chain is built from TRBV13 and TRBJ1-6; the D gene is possibly TRBD1 (5 bases). Trimming took off 5 bases at V and 0 bases at J, with 11 bases between the two ends. Germline lookup yields CDR1 PRHDT and CDR2 FYEKMQ (reference sequence). This CDR3 contains 16 residues. The chain's CDR3 is CASSRQGSSYNSPLHF. DNA of the CDR3: TGTGCCAGCAGCCGCCAGGGTAGCTCCTATAATTCACCCCTCCACTTT. The full variable domain, rest sourced from reference TRBV13 and TRBJ1-6, is AAGVIQSPRHLIKEKRETATLKCYPIPRHDTVYWYQQGPGQDPQFLISFYEKMQSDKGSIPDRFSAQQFSDYHSELNMSSLELGDSALYFCASSRQGSSYNSPLHFGNGTRLTVT.

This sequence joins TRBV4-1 and TRBJ2-1, with 9 bases matching TRBD2. Germline V gene lookup returns CDR1 MGHRA and CDR2 YSYEKL. Trimming removed 3 bases from V and 8 bases from J; junction bases left unmatched: 5. This CDR3 has 14 residues. CDR3 amino acids: CASSHLSGRDEQFF. The CDR3 DNA reads as TGCGCCAGCAGCCATCTTAGCGGGAGAGATGAGCAGTTCTTC.

This chain uses TRBV10-2 with TRBJ2-3, with TRBD2 matching over 9 bases. The CDR3 covers 16 residues. Germline V lookup: CDR1 WSHSY, CDR2 SAAADI. J lost 1 base, V lost 2 bases, and 4 bases had no gene match. The CDR3 DNA follows: TGCGCCAGCAGTGAGAGGCTAGCGGGACGCACAGATACGCAGTATTTT. Translating gives CASSERLAGRTDTQYF.

The rearrangement links TRBV5-1 to TRBJ1-4; 10 bases map to TRBD1. In germline, CDR1 is SGHRS, CDR2 YFSETQ. This CDR3 spans 15 amino acids. After removal of 0 bases from V and 11 bases from J, the junction contained 7 bases not matched to a gene. In nucleotides, the CDR3 is TGCGCCAGCAGCTTGGAAGGGACAGGGGTCGCGAAACTGTTTTTT. It is translated as CASSLEGTGVAKLFF.

The chain carries TRBV18 and TRBJ2-5; TRBD2 is a possible D gene (6 bases). The V end was cut by 0 bases, the J end by 4 bases, with 15 bases between. The CDR3 totals 16 residues. Germline-derived CDR1 and CDR2 are KGHSH and LQKENI. CDR3 loop: CASSPPRTWGVETQYF. The CDR3 DNA is TGTGCCAGCTCACCACCGAGGACCTGGGGGGTAGAGACCCAGTACTTC.

The chain has TRBV2 and TRBJ2-3, with 9 bases identical to TRBD1. Germline V gives CDR1 SNHLY, CDR2 FYNNEI. There are 17 residues in the CDR3. With 5 bases clipped from V and 1 base from J, the junction kept 10 bases outside the gene matches. CDR3 in DNA: TGTGCCAGCAGTTACACTTACAGGGGGCTTGGCACAGATACGCAGTATTTT. It translates to CASSYTYRGLGTDTQYF.

The V gene is TRBV6-5, the J gene TRBJ1-2, with D perhaps matching TRBD1 (5 bases). V gave up 0 bases and J gave up 3 bases, with 14 bases separating them. The germline CDR1 and CDR2 sequences are MNHEY and SVGAGI. CDR3 length equals 16 residues. The CDR3 is CASSYSGREGYYGYTF. CDR3 coding DNA: TGTGCCAGCAGTTACTCTGGCAGGGAAGGATACTATGGCTACACCTTC.

The CDR3 reads CAITPPLDRWYSNQPQHF. CDR3 nucleotides: TGTGCCATCACCCCCCCACTCGACAGGTGGTATAGCAATCAGCCCCAGCATTTT. This chain joins TRBV6-9 and TRBJ1-5; maybe TRBD1 (6 bases). The germline CDR1 and CDR2 sequences are MNHGY and SVAAGI. This CDR3 spans 18 amino acids. V dropped 10 bases and J dropped 0 bases, with 25 bases sitting between them.

This clone occurred a few times. The chain joins TRBV6-5 to TRBJ2-7, with D possibly TRBD2 on 5 matching bases. The CDR3 is 15 residues long. Trimming left V 0 bases short and J 1 base short, with 10 bases between. Looked up from germline, CDR1 is MNHEY and CDR2 is SVGAGI. The CDR3 region has the DNA TGTGCCAGCAGTTACTCGTTCCGGGGATCCTACGAGCAGTACTTC. It codes for CASSYSFRGSYEQYF.

This chain uses TRBV24-1 with TRBJ1-5; TRBD1 agrees at 7 bases. The CDR3 sequence is 14 residues long. The V and J ends lost 4 bases and 9 bases, in that order; junction bases with no gene match: 8. CDR1 is KGHDR and CDR2 is SFDVKD in the germline V gene. CDR3 sequence reads: CATSEHRGQGPQHF. The CDR3 DNA follows: TGTGCCACCAGTGAACACAGGGGCCAGGGGCCCCAGCATTTT.

Concerning this clone itself: Other DNA sequences of this sample code for an identical CDR3. The V call is TRBV18, the J call TRBJ1-1; tentatively, D is TRBD1 (5 bases). Deletions cut 2 bases from V and 1 base from J, with 8 bases between. The CDR3 runs 14 residues. Germline CDR1 KGHSH, CDR2 LQKENI. CDR3 nucleotides: TGTGCCAGCTCACCAGGGGCGGAGAACACTGAAGCTTTCTTT. Translating gives CASSPGAENTEAFF.

This clone was seen a single time. This chain connects TRBV19 to TRBJ2-3; 14 bases are a match to TRBD2. Trimming cost V 4 bases and J 1 base; bases outside gene matches: 4. The germline V gene has CDR1 LNHDA and CDR2 SQIVND (reference sequence). The CDR3 totals 17 residues. The CDR3 is CASSTRLAGGRTDTQYF. CDR3 bases: TGTGCCAGTAGTACTAGACTAGCGGGGGGGCGCACAGATACGCAGTATTTT. The whole variable domain, remainder taken from reference TRBV19 and TRBJ2-3, is DGGITQSPKYLFRKEGQNVTLSCEQNLNHDAMYWYRQDPGQGLRLIYYSQIVNDFQKGDIAEGYSVSREKKESFPLTVTSAQKNPTAFYLCASSTRLAGGRTDTQYFGPGTRLTVL.

The chain is built from TRBV30 and TRBJ1-6, with a possible D match to TRBD1 (5 bases). Trimming cost V 8 bases and J 10 bases, with 18 bases left between them. Germline loops: CDR1 GTSNPN, CDR2 SVGIG (reference sequence). This CDR3 is built from 13 residues. The CDR3 DNA follows: TGTGCCAGAACCCAGGGAAATTGGTCACCCCTCCACTTT. Translation gives CARTQGNWSPLHF.

The genes are TRBV27 and TRBJ1-1; 10 nucleotides agree with TRBD1. The CDR3 has 13 residues. Germline CDR1 and CDR2: MNHEY and SMNVEV (reference sequence). V dropped 6 bases and J dropped 6; count of bases not matched to a gene: 4. The CDR3 here is CASSFGQGAEAFF. DNA of the CDR3: TGTGCCAGCAGCTTCGGACAGGGGGCTGAAGCTTTCTTT.

The chain uses TRBV7-8 and TRBJ2-5; TRBD2 matches at 11 bases. Trimming cost V 1 base and J 5 bases; bases outside gene matches: 15. Germline V gene lookup returns CDR1 SGHVS and CDR2 FQNEAQ. The CDR3 extends over 19 amino acids. CDR3 nucleotides: TGTGCCAGCAGCTTAGGTGATAGCGGGGGGGCTCGGGGTCAGGAGACCCAGTACTTC. Amino acid sequence: CASSLGDSGGARGQETQYF.

The chain joins TRBV7-9 to TRBJ2-7; no definite D call. CDR3 length: 14 amino acids. The V gene lost 1 base and the J gene lost 6 bases, with 13 bases spanning the gap. CDR1 SEHNR and CDR2 FQNEAQ come from the germline V gene (reference sequence). The DNA of the CDR3 is TGTGCCAGCAGCTTAGGCCTCGCCTCGGGCGAGCAGTACGTC. As protein: CASSLGLASGEQYV.

V and J are TRBV28 and TRBJ1-2; D uncertain. The V end lost 8 bases, the J end lost 1 base, and 20 bases lay between the germline ends. CDR1 is MDHEN and CDR2 is SYDVKM in the germline V gene. This CDR3 has 16 residues. This CDR3 reads CASALRETYLNYGYTF. For the CDR3, the DNA is TGTGCCAGCGCCCTCCGGGAGACATACCTTAACTATGGCTACACCTTC.

This chain connects TRBV5-1 to TRBJ1-5; 7 bases map to TRBD1. This CDR3 is 14 amino acids long. CDR1 SGHRS and CDR2 YFSETQ come from the germline V gene. The V segment lost 4 bases and the J segment 6 bases; nucleotides outside the gene matches: 7. The CDR3 sequence is CASSPTGYGQPQHF. The CDR3 DNA sequence: TGCGCCAGCAGCCCGACAGGGTACGGTCAGCCCCAGCATTTT. The whole variable domain, remainder taken from reference TRBV5-1 and TRBJ1-5, is KAGVTQTPRYLIKTRGQQVTLSCSPISGHRSVSWYQQTPGQGLQFLFEYFSETQRNKGNFPGRFSGRQFSNSRSEMNVSTLELGDSALYLCASSPTGYGQPQHFGDGTRLSIL.

This sequence joins TRBV2 and TRBJ1-4; D possibly corresponds to TRBD1 (5 bases). The CDR3 consists of 14 residues. V was cut by 8 bases and J by 7 bases, with 17 bases left in between. Germline V gene lookup returns CDR1 SNHLY and CDR2 FYNNEI. The CDR3 DNA reads as TGTGCCAGCGATAGGTGGGCGCAGGGTGAAAAACTGTTTTTT. It specifies CASDRWAQGEKLFF.

By share, this clone ranks as medium-sized. The V gene is TRBV6-5, the J gene TRBJ1-1; 11 bases match TRBD1. The CDR3 is 15 amino acids. V gave up 7 bases and J gave up 1 base; unmatched junction bases: 5. From germline, CDR1 is MNHEY and CDR2 SVGAGI. CDR3 in amino acids: CASIRDRGSNTEAFF. The CDR3, as DNA: TGTGCCAGCATTAGGGACAGGGGGTCGAACACTGAAGCTTTCTTT.

There are a few counts of this clone. The chain couples TRBV27 to TRBJ1-5; 8 bases agree with TRBD1. Germline V CDR1 and CDR2: MNHEY, SMNVEV (reference sequence). J lost 7 bases, V lost 5 bases, and 10 bases had no gene match. The CDR3 spans 15 residues. CDR3 in amino acids: CASSLVSGGLQPQHF. In DNA, the CDR3 is TGTGCCAGCAGTCTCGTATCAGGGGGCCTGCAGCCCCAGCATTTT.

V gene TRBV7-9 combines with J gene TRBJ2-1; perhaps TRBD1 as D (6 bases). Looked up from germline, CDR1 is SEHNR and CDR2 is FQNEAQ (reference sequence). There are 15 residues in the CDR3. V dropped 5 bases and J dropped 4 bases, with 15 bases sitting between them. The CDR3 bases are TGTGCCAGCAGCCCGGTGAGACAGGCGTACAATGAGCAGTTCTTC. Translated, it gives CASSPVRQAYNEQFF.

This clone was observed a handful of times. The CDR3: CASSSGRVISYEQYV. CDR3 sequence (DNA): TGTGCCAGCAGTTCTGGCAGGGTGATAAGTTACGAGCAGTACGTC. This rearrangement joins TRBV6-5 to TRBJ2-7, with a tentative D call TRBD1 (5 bases). Trimming pared 4 bases from V and 4 bases from J, leaving 17 bases between. The CDR3 has 15 amino acids. The germline V gene has CDR1 MNHEY and CDR2 SVGAGI.